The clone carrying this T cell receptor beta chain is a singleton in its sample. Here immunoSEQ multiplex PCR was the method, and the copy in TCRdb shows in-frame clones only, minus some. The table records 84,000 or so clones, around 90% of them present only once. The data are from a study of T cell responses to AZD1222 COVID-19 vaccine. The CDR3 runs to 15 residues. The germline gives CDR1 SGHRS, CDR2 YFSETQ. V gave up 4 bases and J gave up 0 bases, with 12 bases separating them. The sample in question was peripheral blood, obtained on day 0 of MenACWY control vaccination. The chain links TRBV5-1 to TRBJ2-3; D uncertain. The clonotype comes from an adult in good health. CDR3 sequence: CASSVLDPSTDTQYF. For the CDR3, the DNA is TGCGCCAGCAGCGTTCTAGACCCTAGCACAGATACGCAGTATTTT. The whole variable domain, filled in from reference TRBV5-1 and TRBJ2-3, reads KAGVTQTPRYLIKTRGQQVTLSCSPISGHRSVSWYQQTPGQGLQFLFEYFSETQRNKGNFPGRFSGRQFSNSRSEMNVSTLELGDSALYLCASSVLDPSTDTQYFGPGTRLTVL.